This T cell receptor beta chain was identified during a study of shared clonotypes between healthy human individuals. Overall study: Donors had three CD4 naive, three CD4 memory, two CD8 naive and one CD8 memory plate apiece.

This clone showed up just once. Antigen unknown. General study findings and limits: What limited the represented genetic and exposure-history diversity was the small number of donors. The researchers took only blood, and tissue repertoires probably look different.

Around 30,000 T cell genomes (about 0.2 ug DNA) went into each sorted-subset replicate. Profiling relied on immunoSEQ multiplex PCR, and the TCRdb table lists in-frame clones only, not all of them. The sample carries hundreds of thousands of clones, nearly 98% recorded once. Naive CD8 cells were CD45RO-negative, positively selected for CCR7, excluding terminally differentiated effector memory CD45RA+ cells. The TCR originated in a man aged 25 to 40 in good health. Sequenced: naive CD8+ T cells sorted from blood.

The CDR3, as DNA: TGTGCCAGCAGCACGCAGGACGAGCAGTACTTC. It specifies CASSTQDEQYF. The V call is TRBV28, the J call TRBJ2-7; no firm D call. CDR3 length equals 11 residues. Germline V CDR1 and CDR2: MDHEN, SYDVKM. V was clipped by 6 bases and J by 5 bases, with 8 bases between them.